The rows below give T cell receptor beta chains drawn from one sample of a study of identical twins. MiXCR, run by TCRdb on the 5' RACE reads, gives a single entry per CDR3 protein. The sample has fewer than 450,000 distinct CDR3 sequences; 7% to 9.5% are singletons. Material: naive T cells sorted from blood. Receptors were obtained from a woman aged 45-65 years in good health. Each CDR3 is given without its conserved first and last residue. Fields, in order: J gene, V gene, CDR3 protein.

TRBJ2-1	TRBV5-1	ASSPDRGGLAGTYNEQF
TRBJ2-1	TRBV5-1	ASNGGVDNEQF
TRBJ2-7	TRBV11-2	ASGNSGIGEQY
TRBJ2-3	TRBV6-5	ASSYTFTDTQY
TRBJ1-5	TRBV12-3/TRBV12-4	ASSLYNQPQH
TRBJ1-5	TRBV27	ASSPGGHQPQH
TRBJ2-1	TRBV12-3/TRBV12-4	ASSFGAGGPLGL
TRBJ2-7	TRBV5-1	ASSLEGGPEQY
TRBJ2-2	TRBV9	ASSVVEGKNTGELF
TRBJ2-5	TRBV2	ASRHTTGHQETQY
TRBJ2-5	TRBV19	ASSIGHQETQY
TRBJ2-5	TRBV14	ASSQVFGRTHFGTQY
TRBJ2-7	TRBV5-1	ASSTSGQGSYEQY
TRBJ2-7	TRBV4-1	ASSQAGLVDEQY
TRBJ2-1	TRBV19	ASSNRPGTSGRASYNEQF
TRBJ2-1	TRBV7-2	ASSSNRDGSYNEQF
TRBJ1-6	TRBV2	ARGGSHNSPLH
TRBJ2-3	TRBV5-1	ASSLFAGGVGDTQY
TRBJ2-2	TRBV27	ASSATGGSGELF
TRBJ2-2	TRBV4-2	ASSQDSGELF
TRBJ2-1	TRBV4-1	ASSQVAASGINEQF
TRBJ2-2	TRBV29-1	SVPKLSGELF
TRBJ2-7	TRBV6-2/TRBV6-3	ASSQPTGDKQY
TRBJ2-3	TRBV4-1	ASSQAQGPSTDTQY
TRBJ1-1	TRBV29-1	SVESAAKDWDTEAF
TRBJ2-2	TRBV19	ASKRTEDFGELF
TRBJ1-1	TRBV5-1	ASSTAGGNTEAF
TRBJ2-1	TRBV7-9	ATTYPGPEGLGSYNEQF
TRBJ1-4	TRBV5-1	ASTLQGEKLF
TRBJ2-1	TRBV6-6	ASTPGRELNEQF
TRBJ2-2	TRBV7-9	ASSPHPRGRNTGELF
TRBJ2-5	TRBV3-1	ASSQKRERETQY
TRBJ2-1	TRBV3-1	ASSQDGQSSYNEQF
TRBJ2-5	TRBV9	ASSVEAYQETQY
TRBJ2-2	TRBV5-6	ASSFLSEGSNTGELF
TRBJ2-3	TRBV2	ASIVGSGRTDTQY
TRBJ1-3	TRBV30	AWSVRLDSGNTIY
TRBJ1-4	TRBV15	ATYPVSRFIRNEKLF
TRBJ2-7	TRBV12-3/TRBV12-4	ASRIGRDDYEQY
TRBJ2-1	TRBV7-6	ASTRTGGRERTNNEQF
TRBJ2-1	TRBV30	AWGRGLGTARYNEQF
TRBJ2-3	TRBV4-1	ASSQVALNTDTQY
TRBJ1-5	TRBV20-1	SARRGGEQPQH
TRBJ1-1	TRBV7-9	ASSLVREGNTEAF
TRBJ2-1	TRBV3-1	ASSPIRANEQF
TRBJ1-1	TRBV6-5	ASSSYLNTEAF
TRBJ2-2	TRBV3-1	ASSHSTNTGELF
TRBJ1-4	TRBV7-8	ASSLGYGNEKLF
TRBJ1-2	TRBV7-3	ASSPSGQGVYGYT
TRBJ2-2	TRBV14	ASSRPNRDPLNTGELF
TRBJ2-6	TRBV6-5	VGEGANVLT
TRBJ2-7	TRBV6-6	ASSYSTLGEQY
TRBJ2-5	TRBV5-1	ASSLVWQETQY
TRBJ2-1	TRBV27	ASIVAGGPFNEQF
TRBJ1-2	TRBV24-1	ATSYPGQKGYT
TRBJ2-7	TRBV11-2	ASSFTSGSVSSYEQY
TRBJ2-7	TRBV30	AWSVVRRRLAEQY
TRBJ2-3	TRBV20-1	SAAAGTSGGDTQY
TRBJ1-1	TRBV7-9	ASSLALTGPNTEAF
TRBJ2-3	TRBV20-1	SARARDRTYTDTQY